This section outlines one T cell receptor beta chain sequence together with its context. The sample originates from a study of shared clonotypes between healthy human individuals. Produced via immunoSEQ multiplex PCR; TCRdb's table is partial and in-frame only. The sample includes about 110,000 clones, 55% to 80% of them seen just once. The CDR3 contains 14 residues. Trimming removed 5 bases at V and 0 bases at J, with 11 bases between. Germline CDR1 SGHTA, CDR2 FQGTGA. The V gene is TRBV7-3, the J gene TRBJ2-7; D not resolved. The clonotype originates from a young woman in good health. The source material was memory CD8+ T cells sorted from blood. Indicated subset: CD45RO+ cells pooled with CCR7-negative TemRA cells. The CDR3, as DNA: TGTGCCAGCAGCCTCCCCCTTCTCTCCTACGAGCAGTACTTC. Translated, it gives CASSLPLLSYEQYF.